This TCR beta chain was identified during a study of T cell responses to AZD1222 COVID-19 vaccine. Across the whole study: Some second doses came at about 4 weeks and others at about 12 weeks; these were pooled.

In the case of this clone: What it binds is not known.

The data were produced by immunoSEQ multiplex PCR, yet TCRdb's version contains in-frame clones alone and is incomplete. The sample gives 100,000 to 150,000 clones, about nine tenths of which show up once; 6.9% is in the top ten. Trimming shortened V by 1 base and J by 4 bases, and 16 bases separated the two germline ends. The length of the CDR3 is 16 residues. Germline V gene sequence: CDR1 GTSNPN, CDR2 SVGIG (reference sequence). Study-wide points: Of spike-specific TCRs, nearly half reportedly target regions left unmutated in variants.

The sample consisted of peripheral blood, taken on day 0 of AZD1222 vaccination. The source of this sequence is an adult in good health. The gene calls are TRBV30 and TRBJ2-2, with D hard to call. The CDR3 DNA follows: TGTGCCTGGAGTGGTTCCTTGGGATTTGGCACCGGGGAGCTGTTTTTT. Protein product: CAWSGSLGFGTGELFF.